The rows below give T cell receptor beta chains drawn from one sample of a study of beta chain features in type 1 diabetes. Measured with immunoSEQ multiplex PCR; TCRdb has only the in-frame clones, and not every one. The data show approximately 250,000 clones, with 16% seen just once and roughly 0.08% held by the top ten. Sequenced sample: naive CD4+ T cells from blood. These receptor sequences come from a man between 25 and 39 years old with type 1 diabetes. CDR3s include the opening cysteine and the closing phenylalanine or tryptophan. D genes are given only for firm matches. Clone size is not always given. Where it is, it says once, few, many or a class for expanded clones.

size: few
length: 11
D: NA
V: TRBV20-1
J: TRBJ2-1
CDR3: CSAREYNEQFF
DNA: TGCAGTGCTAGGGAATACAATGAGCAGTTCTTC

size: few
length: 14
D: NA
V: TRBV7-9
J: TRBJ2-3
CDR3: CASSPDPSTDTQYF
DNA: TGTGCCAGCAGCCCGGACCCTAGCACAGATACGCAGTATTTT

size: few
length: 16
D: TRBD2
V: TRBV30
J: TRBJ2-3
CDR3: CAWSAKLAGTSDTQYF
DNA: TGTGCCTGGAGTGCCAAACTAGCGGGAACATCAGATACGCAGTATTTT

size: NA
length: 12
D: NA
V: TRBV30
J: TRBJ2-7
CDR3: CAWSKGSYEQYF
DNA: TGTGCCTGGAGCAAGGGTTCCTACGAGCAGTACTTC

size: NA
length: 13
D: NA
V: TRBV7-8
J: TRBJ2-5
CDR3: CASSLEGEGTQYF
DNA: TGTGCCAGCAGCTTAGAGGGCGAGGGGACCCAGTACTTC

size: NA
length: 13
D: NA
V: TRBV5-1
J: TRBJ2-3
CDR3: CASSLDFADTQYF
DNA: TGCGCCAGCAGCTTGGACTTTGCAGATACGCAGTATTTT

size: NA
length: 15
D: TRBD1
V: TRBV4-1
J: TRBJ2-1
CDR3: CASSQRTGGLNEQFF
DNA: TGCGCCAGCAGCCAACGGACAGGGGGACTAAATGAGCAGTTCTTC

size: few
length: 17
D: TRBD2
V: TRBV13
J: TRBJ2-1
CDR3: CASSSVRELQRESEQFF
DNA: TGTGCCAGCAGCTCAGTACGAGAGCTGCAGCGGGAATCCGAGCAGTTCTTC

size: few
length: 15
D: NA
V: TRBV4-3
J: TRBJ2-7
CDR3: CASSQDLRPIYEQYF
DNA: TGCGCCAGCAGCCAAGATCTCAGGCCTATCTACGAGCAGTACTTC

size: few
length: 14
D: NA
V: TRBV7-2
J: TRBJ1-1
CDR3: CASSQEWGGSEAFF
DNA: TGTGCCAGCAGTCAAGAGTGGGGTGGCTCTGAAGCTTTCTTT

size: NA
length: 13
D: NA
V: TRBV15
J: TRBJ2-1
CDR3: CATSRDLDNEQFF
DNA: TGTGCCACCAGCAGAGACTTAGACAATGAGCAGTTCTTC

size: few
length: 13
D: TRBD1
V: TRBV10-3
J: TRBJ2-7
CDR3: CAISENRGYEQYF
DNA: TGTGCCATCAGTGAGAACAGGGGCTACGAGCAGTACTTC

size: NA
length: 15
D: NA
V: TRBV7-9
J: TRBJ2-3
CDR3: CASPPPGRATDTQYF
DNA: TGTGCCAGCCCTCCCCCGGGAAGGGCCACAGATACGCAGTATTTT

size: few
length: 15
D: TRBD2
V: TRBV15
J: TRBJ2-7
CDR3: CATSTRTSGHYEQYF
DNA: TGTGCCACCAGCACCAGGACTAGCGGTCACTACGAGCAGTACTTC

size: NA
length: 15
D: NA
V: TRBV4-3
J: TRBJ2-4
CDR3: CASSQGRGQGNIQYF
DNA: TGCGCCAGCAGCCAAGGAAGGGGCCAGGGTAACATTCAGTACTTC

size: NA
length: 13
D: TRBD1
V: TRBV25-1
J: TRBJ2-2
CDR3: CASSGQGTGELFF
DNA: TGTGCCAGCAGTGGACAGGGAACCGGGGAGCTGTTTTTT

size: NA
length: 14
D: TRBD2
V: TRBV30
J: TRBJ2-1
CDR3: CAWSGLAGANEQFF
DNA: TGTGCCTGGAGTGGGCTAGCGGGAGCGAATGAGCAGTTCTTC

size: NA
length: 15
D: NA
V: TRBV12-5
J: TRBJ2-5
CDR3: CASGLVLGGSGTQYF
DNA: TGTGCTAGTGGTTTGGTACTAGGAGGGTCCGGGACCCAGTACTTC

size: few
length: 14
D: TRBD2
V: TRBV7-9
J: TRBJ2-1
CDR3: CASSLGGTRDEQFF
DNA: TGTGCCAGCAGCTTAGGAGGGACTAGAGATGAGCAGTTCTTC

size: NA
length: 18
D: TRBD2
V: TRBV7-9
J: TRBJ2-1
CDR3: CASSLGLAGGAPYNEQFF
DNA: TGTGCCAGCAGCTTAGGGCTAGCGGGAGGAGCACCCTACAATGAGCAGTTCTTC

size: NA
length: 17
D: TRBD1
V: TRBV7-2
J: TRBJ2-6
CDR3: CASSKTGGIAGANVLTF
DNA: TGTGCCAGCAGCAAGACAGGGGGCATCGCTGGGGCCAACGTCCTGACTTTC

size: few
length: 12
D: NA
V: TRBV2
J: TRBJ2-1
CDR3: CASKPDYNEQFF
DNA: TGTGCCAGCAAGCCAGATTACAATGAGCAGTTCTTC

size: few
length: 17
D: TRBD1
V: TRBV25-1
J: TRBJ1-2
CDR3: CASSDTTGTANYVGYTF
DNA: TGTGCCAGCAGTGATACCACAGGGACAGCGAATTATGTTGGCTACACCTTC

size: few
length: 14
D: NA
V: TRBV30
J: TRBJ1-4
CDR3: CAWSWEASGEKLFF
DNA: TGTGCCTGGAGTTGGGAGGCATCGGGTGAAAAACTGTTTTTT

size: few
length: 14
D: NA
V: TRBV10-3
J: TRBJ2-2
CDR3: CATGASTGTGELFF
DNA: TGTGCCACGGGGGCCTCTACAGGCACCGGGGAGCTGTTTTTT

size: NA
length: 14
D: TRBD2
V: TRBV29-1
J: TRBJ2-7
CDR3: CSPGSGRSSYEQYF
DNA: TGCAGCCCGGGAAGCGGGAGGAGCTCCTACGAGCAGTACTTC

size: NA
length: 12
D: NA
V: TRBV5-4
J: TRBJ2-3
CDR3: CASSLVADTQYF
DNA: TGTGCCAGCAGCTTGGTGGCAGATACGCAGTATTTT

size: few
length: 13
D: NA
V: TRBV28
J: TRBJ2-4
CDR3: CASARLAKNIQYF
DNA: TGTGCCAGCGCCCGATTAGCCAAAAACATTCAGTACTTC

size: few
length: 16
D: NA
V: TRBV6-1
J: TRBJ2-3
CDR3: CASSEFIRVSADTQYF
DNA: TGTGCCAGCAGTGAATTTATCCGCGTAAGCGCAGATACGCAGTATTTT

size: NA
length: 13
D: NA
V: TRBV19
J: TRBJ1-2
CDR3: CASRYRESYGYTF
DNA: TGTGCCAGTAGATACAGGGAAAGCTATGGCTACACCTTC

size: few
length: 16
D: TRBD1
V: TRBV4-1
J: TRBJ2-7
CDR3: CASSQETGASPTRQYF
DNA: TGCGCCAGCAGCCAAGAGACAGGGGCCAGTCCTACGAGGCAGTACTTC

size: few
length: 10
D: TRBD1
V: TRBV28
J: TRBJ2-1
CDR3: CASSSGTVLF
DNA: TGTGCCAGCAGTTCCGGGACAGTCCTCTTC

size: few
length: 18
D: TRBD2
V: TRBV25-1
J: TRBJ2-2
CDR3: CASSEFGTSGSNTGELFF
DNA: TGTGCCAGCAGTGAATTTGGGACTAGCGGTAGTAACACCGGGGAGCTGTTTTTT

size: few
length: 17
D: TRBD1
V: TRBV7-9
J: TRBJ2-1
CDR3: CASSYGIRGQHYNEQFF
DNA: TGTGCCAGCAGCTATGGTATAAGGGGACAGCATTACAATGAGCAGTTCTTC

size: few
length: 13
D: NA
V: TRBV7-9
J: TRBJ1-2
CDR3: CASSLMEDYGYTF
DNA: TGTGCCAGCAGCTTAATGGAGGACTATGGCTACACCTTC

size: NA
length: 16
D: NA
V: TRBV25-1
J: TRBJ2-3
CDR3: CASSGKRGVHHNTQYF
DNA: TGTGCCAGCAGTGGGAAACGGGGCGTCCATCATAATACGCAGTATTTT

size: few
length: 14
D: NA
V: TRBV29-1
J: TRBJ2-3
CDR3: CSVRSAGNTDTQYF
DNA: TGCAGCGTTCGCTCTGCGGGAAACACAGATACGCAGTATTTT

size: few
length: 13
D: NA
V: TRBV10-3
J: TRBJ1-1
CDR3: CAISDQGSTEAFF
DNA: TGTGCCATCAGCGATCAGGGGAGCACTGAAGCTTTCTTT

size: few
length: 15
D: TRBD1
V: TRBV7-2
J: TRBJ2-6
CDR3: CASSPTGSGANVLTF
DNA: TGTGCCAGCAGCCCGACAGGGTCTGGGGCCAACGTCCTGACTTTC

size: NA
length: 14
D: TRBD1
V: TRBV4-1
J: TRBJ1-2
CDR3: CASSQVHGTGGYTF
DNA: TGCGCCAGCAGCCAAGTTCATGGGACAGGCGGCTACACCTTC

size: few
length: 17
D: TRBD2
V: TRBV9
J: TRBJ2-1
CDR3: CASSDSLAGGLYNEQFF
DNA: TGTGCCAGCAGCGATTCCTTAGCGGGAGGGCTTTACAATGAGCAGTTCTTC

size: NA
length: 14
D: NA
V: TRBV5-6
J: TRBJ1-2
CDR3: CASSLAYLDYGYTF
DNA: TGTGCCAGCAGCCTTGCCTATTTGGACTATGGCTACACCTTC

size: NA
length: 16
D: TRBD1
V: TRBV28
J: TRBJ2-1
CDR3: CASSSTGQGVDNEQFF
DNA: TGTGCCAGCAGTTCGACGGGACAGGGGGTTGACAATGAGCAGTTCTTC

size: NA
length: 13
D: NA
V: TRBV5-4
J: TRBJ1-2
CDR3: CASSFEAAFGYTF
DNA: TGTGCCAGCAGCTTCGAGGCAGCCTTTGGCTACACCTTC

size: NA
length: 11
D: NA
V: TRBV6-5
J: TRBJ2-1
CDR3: CASSAFNEQFF
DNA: TGTGCCAGCAGTGCGTTTAATGAGCAGTTCTTC

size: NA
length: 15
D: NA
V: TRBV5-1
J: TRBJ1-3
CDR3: CASSNFGGSGNTIYF
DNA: TGCGCCAGCAGCAACTTTGGGGGCTCCGGAAACACCATATATTTT

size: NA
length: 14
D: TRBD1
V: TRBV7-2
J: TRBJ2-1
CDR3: CASSVDRSYNEQFF
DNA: TGTGCCAGCAGCGTGGACAGGAGCTACAATGAGCAGTTCTTC

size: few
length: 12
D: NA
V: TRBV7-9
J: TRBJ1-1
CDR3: CASSTQRVEAFF
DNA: TGTGCCAGCAGCACACAGAGAGTAGAAGCTTTCTTT

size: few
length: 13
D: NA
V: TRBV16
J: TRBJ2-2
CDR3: CASSPVYTGELFF
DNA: TGTGCCAGCAGCCCCGTCTACACCGGGGAGCTGTTTTTT